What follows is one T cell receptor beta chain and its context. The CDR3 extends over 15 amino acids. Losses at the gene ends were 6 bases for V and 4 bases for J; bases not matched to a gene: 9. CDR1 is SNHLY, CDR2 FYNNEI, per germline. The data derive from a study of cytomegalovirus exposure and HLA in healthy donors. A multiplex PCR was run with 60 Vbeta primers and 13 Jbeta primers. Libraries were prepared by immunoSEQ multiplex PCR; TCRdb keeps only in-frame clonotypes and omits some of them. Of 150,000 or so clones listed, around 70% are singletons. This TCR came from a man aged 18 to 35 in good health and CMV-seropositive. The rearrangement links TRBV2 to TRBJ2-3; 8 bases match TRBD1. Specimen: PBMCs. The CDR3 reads CASSPTGVVADTQYF. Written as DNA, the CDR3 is TGTGCCAGCAGCCCGACAGGGGTGGTGGCAGATACGCAGTATTTT.